The clone carrying this TCR beta chain was picked up many times. TCRdb processed the PCR reads anew with MiXCR; each CDR3 protein has one entry. The sample includes some 85,000 distinct CDR3 sequences, around 47% seen only once; the top ten take 11%. This specimen comes from a study of CDR3 diversity in severe acne. Deletions cut 2 bases from V and 3 bases from J, with 8 bases between. Germline V CDR1 and CDR2: SGHTA, FQGNSA. There are 13 residues in the CDR3. The J gene is TRBJ2-7, the V gene TRBV7-2; D gene unclear. The sequence derives from a male donor with severe acne vulgaris. The material sequenced was blood. This chain's CDR3 is CASSLILHYEQYF. CDR3 in DNA: TGTGCCAGCAGCTTAATATTACACTACGAGCAGTACTTC.